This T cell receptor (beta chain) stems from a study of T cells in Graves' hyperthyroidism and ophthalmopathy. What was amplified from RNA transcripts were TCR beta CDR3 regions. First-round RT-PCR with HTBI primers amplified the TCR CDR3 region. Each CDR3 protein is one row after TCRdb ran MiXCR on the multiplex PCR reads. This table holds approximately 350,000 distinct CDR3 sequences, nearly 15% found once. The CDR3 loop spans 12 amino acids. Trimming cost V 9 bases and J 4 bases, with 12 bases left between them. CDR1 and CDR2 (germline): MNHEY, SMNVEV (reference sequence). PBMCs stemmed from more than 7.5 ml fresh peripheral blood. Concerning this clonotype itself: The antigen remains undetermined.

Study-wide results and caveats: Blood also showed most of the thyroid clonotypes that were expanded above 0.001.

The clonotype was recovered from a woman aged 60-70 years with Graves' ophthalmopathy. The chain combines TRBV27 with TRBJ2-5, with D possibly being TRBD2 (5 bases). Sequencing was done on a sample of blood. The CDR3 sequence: CASGSAGETQYF. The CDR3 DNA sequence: TGTGCCAGTGGGAGCGCGGGAGAGACCCAGTACTTC.